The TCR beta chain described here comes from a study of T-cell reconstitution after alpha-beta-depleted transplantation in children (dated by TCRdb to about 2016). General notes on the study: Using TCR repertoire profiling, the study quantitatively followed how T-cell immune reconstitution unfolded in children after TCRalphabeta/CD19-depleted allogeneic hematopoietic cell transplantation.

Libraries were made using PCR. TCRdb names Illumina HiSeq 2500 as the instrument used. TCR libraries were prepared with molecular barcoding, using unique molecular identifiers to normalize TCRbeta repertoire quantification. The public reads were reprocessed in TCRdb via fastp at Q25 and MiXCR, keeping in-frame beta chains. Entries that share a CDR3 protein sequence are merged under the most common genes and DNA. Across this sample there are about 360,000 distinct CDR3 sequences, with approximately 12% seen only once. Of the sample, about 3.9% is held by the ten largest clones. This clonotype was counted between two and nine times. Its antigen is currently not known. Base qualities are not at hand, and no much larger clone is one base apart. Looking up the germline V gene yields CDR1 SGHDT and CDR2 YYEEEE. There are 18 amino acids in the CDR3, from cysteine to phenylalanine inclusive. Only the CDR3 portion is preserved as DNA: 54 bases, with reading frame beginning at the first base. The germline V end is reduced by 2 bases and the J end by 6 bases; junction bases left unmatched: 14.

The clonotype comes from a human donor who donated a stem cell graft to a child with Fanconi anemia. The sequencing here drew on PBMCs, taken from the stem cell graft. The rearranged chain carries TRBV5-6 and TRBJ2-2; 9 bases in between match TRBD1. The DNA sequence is TGTGCCAGCAGCTTTTTTACAGGGGGCGTCGAAACCCCCGGGGAGCTGTTTTTT. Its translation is CASSFFTGGVETPGELFF.